This T cell receptor beta chain was retrieved from a study of T cell clonotyping in hematopoietic cell transplantation. Sequenced by immunoSEQ multiplex PCR; TCRdb stores in-frame clones only, minus some. The data show some 6,000 clones, more than 85% seen once. Points from the study as a whole: After transplant, recipient diversity fell while pathologically expanded clonotypes grew through day 180. Broader posttransplant TCR repertoire diversity was predicted by graft donor and pretransplant recipient Inverse Simpson Index values. Few recipient clonotypes overlapped donors; over 95% were de novo at given depth. No sorting was done, leaving CD4 and CD8 contributions mixed.

CDR1 SGHRS and CDR2 YFSETQ come from the germline V gene. V lost 3 bases, J lost 9 bases, and 10 bases lay in between. The length of the CDR3 is 12 residues. Turning to this clone: Its antigen is as yet unknown.

The specimen was peripheral blood mononuclear cells, collected 100 days after allogeneic stem cell transplant. The receptor comes from a female patient in her forties or fifties who had an allogeneic stem cell transplant from an unrelated donor, so T cells may come from the graft donor. Some clones in this sample may be carry-over from other donors' samples. This chain links TRBV5-1 with TRBJ2-1; maybe TRBD2 (6 bases). CDR3 nucleotide sequence: TGCGCCAGCAGCTCGCCCGGGGGTGAGCAGTTCTTC. Amino acids: CASSSPGGEQFF.